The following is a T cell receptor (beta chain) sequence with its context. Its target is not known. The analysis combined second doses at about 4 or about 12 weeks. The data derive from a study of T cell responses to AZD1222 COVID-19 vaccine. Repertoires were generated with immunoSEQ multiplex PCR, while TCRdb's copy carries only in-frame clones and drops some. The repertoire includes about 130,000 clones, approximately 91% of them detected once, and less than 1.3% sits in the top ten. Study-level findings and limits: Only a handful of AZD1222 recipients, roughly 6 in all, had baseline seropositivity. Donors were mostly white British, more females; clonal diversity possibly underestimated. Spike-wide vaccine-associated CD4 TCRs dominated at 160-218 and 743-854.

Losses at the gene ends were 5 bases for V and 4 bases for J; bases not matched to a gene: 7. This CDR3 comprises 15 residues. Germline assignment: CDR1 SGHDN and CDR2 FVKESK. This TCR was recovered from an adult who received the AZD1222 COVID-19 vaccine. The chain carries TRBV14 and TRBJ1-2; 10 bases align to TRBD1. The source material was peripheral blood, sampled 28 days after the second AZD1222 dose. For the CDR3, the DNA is TGTGCCAGCAGCTCCCGGACAGGGGGGGTCTATGGCTACACCTTC. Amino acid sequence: CASSSRTGGVYGYTF.